These 10 T cell receptor beta chains originate from one sample sequenced in a study of response to subunit inactivated influenza vaccine. One entry per CDR3 protein, called by TCRdb with MiXCR from the RT-PCR reads. Of over 150,000 distinct CDR3 sequences in the sample, under 15% are singletons; the top ten hold about 26%. Sequences were derived from CD8+ T cells sorted from PBMCs, sampled around 5 days after vaccination. The receptors here all came from a man aged 50 to 60 who received an inactivated influenza vaccine.

This clonotype has just a few counts. In DNA, the CDR3 is TGTGCCAGCAGTCTCCCCATTGTGCGGACAGGGGAAGAGACCCAGTACTTC. Its protein product is CASSLPIVRTGEETQYF. The gene calls are TRBV28 and TRBJ2-5; 9 bases map to TRBD1. Germline trimming cut 5 bases from V and 3 bases from J; bases unmatched to any gene: 13. The V gene's germline CDR1 is MDHEN and CDR2 SYDVKM. This CDR3 region has 17 residues.

The chain links TRBV5-6 to TRBJ2-7; D is ambiguous. V was pared by 0 bases and J by 4 bases, with 11 bases between. The CDR3 consists of 14 residues. Germline CDR1 SGHDT, CDR2 YYEEEE. The CDR3 here is CASSLGVTQYEQYF. The CDR3, as DNA: TGTGCCAGCAGCTTGGGAGTGACCCAGTACGAGCAGTACTTC.

This chain connects TRBV5-1 to TRBJ1-1; D remains ambiguous. From germline, CDR1 is SGHRS and CDR2 YFSETQ. The CDR3 is 14 amino acids. V lost 3 bases, J lost 0 bases, and 9 bases lay in between. CDR3 sequence: CASSWDSLNTEAFF. The CDR3 nucleotides read TGCGCCAGCAGCTGGGATAGTTTGAACACTGAAGCTTTCTTT. Full variable domain (outside the CDR3, taken from reference TRBV5-1 and TRBJ1-1): KAGVTQTPRYLIKTRGQQVTLSCSPISGHRSVSWYQQTPGQGLQFLFEYFSETQRNKGNFPGRFSGRQFSNSRSEMNVSTLELGDSALYLCASSWDSLNTEAFFGQGTRLTVV.

CDR3 coding DNA: TGTGCCAGCAGCCCCCGGAGGGACAGGGTCTTCTACGAGCAGTACTTC. It is translated as CASSPRRDRVFYEQYF. This chain connects TRBV5-8 to TRBJ2-7; TRBD1 matches 9 bases. The V gene's germline CDR1 is SGHTS and CDR2 YDEGEE. The CDR3 loop spans 16 amino acids. Unmatched junction bases numbered 11, after V lost 4 bases and J lost 3 bases.

This clonotype was recorded many times. In DNA form, the CDR3 reads TGCGCCAGCAGCCAAGAACAGGGACTAGCGGGAGAATATGAGCAGTTCTTC. It translates to CASSQEQGLAGEYEQFF. The rearrangement joins TRBV4-3 to TRBJ2-1; TRBD2 agrees at 14 bases. Germline V gene lookup returns CDR1 LGHNA and CDR2 YSLEER. The CDR3 runs to 17 residues. V lost 0 bases and J lost 8; bases outside the gene matches: 6.

J is TRBJ2-7 and V is TRBV6-1; no definite D call. There are 13 residues in the CDR3. V lost 5 bases, J lost 1 base, and 9 bases lay in between. Germline V gene data show CDR1 as MNHNS and CDR2 as SASEGT. The CDR3 here is CASSPRTSYEQYF. The CDR3 nucleotides are TGTGCCAGCAGTCCGCGGACGTCCTACGAGCAGTACTTC.

There are a few counts of this clonotype. This chain links TRBV29-1 with TRBJ2-7; the D gene could be TRBD1 or TRBD2 (5 bases each). The germline CDR1 and CDR2 sequences are SQVTM and ANQGSEA. CDR3 length equals 14 residues. V lost 5 bases and J 6 bases, leaving 20 bases between the germline ends. CDR3 residues: CSVFGGRKLREQYF. The CDR3 DNA reads as TGCAGCGTTTTTGGGGGAAGGAAGCTCCGCGAGCAGTACTTC.

The chain employs TRBV7-9 and TRBJ2-7, with D possibly being TRBD2 (5 bases). V was clipped by 5 bases and J by 7 bases, with 12 bases between them. Germline V gene sequence: CDR1 SEHNR, CDR2 FQNEAQ (reference sequence). This CDR3 is 12 amino acids long. CDR3 nucleotide sequence: TGTGCCAGCAGCCCGCTAGCCCGGGAGCAGTACTTC. Translated: CASSPLAREQYF. The full variable domain, rest sourced from reference TRBV7-9 and TRBJ2-7, is DTGVSQNPRHKITKRGQNVTFRCDPISEHNRLYWYRQTLGQGPEFLTYFQNEAQLEKSRLLSDRFSAERPKGSFSTLEIQRTEQGDSAMYLCASSPLAREQYFGPGTRLTVT.

The chain combines TRBV6-1 with TRBJ1-4; D gene ambiguous. The CDR3 is 13 amino acids. Germline V gene data show CDR1 as MNHNS and CDR2 as SASEGT. V dropped 6 bases and J dropped 5 bases, with 10 bases sitting between them. Written as DNA, the CDR3 is TGTGCCAGCAGCCCTTACCGCAATGAAAAACTGTTTTTT. It codes for CASSPYRNEKLFF.

The chain employs TRBV20-1 and TRBJ2-1; the match to TRBD2 covers 10 bases. Germline-derived CDR1 and CDR2 are DFQATT and SNEGSKA (reference sequence). The CDR3 has 14 amino acids. Losses at the gene ends were 1 base for V and 3 bases for J; bases not matched to a gene: 0. CDR3 protein: CSARGLAGYNEQFF. CDR3 nucleotides: TGCAGTGCTAGAGGACTAGCGGGCTACAATGAGCAGTTCTTC.